One TCR beta chain is described in this entry. This sample is drawn from a study of blood T cell repertoires in COVID-19. In the original analysis: Amplification of reference gene primers provided the estimated nucleated cell counts. The table came from immunoSEQ multiplex PCR; TCRdb's copy has only in-frame clones and leaves some out. That table supplies the V and J calls and clone size; D and trimming were determined from the DNA. The sample includes approximately 40,000 clones, about nine tenths of them seen just once. V gave up 0 bases and J gave up 5 bases; unmatched junction bases: 10. Germline V gene data show CDR1 as SGHRS and CDR2 as YFSETQ. CDR3 length: 16 residues.

V gene TRBV5-1 combines with J gene TRBJ2-7; 8 bases are shared with TRBD1. The sequence came from a woman of 80 years or more in a cohort sampled during active or convalescent COVID-19. Sequencing was carried out using peripheral blood. CDR3 nucleotides: TGCGCCAGCAGCTTGGGGCAGACAGGGGTTATGAACGAGCAGTACTTC. Translated: CASSLGQTGVMNEQYF.